This T cell receptor (beta chain) was profiled in a study of OX40 agonist ivuxolimab in advanced cancers. General study findings and limits: Relative to CD4+, CD8+ T cells held more expanded clones on average.

This clone was seen a handful of times. Its target is unknown. The table came from immunoSEQ multiplex PCR; TCRdb's copy has only in-frame clones and leaves some out. The sample has over 55,000 clones, roughly four fifths seen once. V trimming: 0 bases; J trimming: 5 bases; junction bases outside the gene matches: 12. The germline gives CDR1 SEHNR, CDR2 FQNEAQ (reference sequence). The CDR3 loop spans 17 amino acids. The input for sequencing was CD4+ or CD8+ T cells sorted from blood, taken in a trial of the OX40 agonist ivuxolimab. The receptor was isolated from an adult with an advanced solid tumor such as melanoma, head and neck, liver or kidney cancer. V and J are TRBV7-9 and TRBJ2-7; 8 bases are a match to TRBD2. This chain's CDR3 is CASSLAFRISGTDEQYF. CDR3 nucleotides: TGTGCCAGCAGCTTAGCGTTCAGGATTAGCGGGACCGACGAGCAGTACTTC.